Shown below are 3 T cell receptor beta chains from a single sample sequenced in a study of CD4 T cells in relation to SARS-CoV-2 and coronaviruses. For these TCRs, the target antigens are not known. TCRdb's copy holds only in-frame clones and misses some; the assay was immunoSEQ multiplex PCR. The sample comprises roughly 38,000 clones, approximately 87% of which are singletons, and roughly 1.2% rests with the top ten. The specimen was naive CD4+ T cells from PBMCs, cultured in vitro. Subset specified: naive CD4+ T cells isolated by negative enrichment. These receptor sequences come from an adult with COVID-19.

The chain is built from TRBV6-5 and TRBJ1-2; no firm D call. Trimming stripped 6 bases from V and 8 bases from J, with 10 bases between. The CDR3 spans 11 residues. Looked up from germline, CDR1 is MNHEY and CDR2 is SVGAGI. As DNA, the CDR3 is TGTGCCAGCAGAAACCTACAAGGCTACACCTTC. As protein: CASRNLQGYTF.

The V call is TRBV5-5, the J call TRBJ1-4; 10 bases map to TRBD1. CDR1 and CDR2 (germline): SGHKS, YYEKEE (reference sequence). This CDR3 is 15 amino acids long. V lost 4 bases and J lost 1; bases outside the gene matches: 1. The DNA for the CDR3 is TGTGCCAGCAGCGGGGACAGGGGAACTAATGAAAAACTGTTTTTT. Protein sequence: CASSGDRGTNEKLFF.

The chain joins TRBV28 to TRBJ2-7; 7 bases are a match to TRBD1. The CDR3 has 13 residues. The junction had 4 bases not matched to a gene; V was cut back by 6 bases and J by 2 bases. The germline V gene has CDR1 MDHEN and CDR2 SYDVKM. CDR3 sequence reads: CASSPTGTYEQYF. In nucleotides, the CDR3 is TGTGCCAGCAGCCCGACAGGGACCTACGAGCAGTACTTC.